This section outlines one TCR beta chain sequence together with its context. Antigen: not known. The V end lost 8 bases, the J end lost 5 bases, and 19 bases lay between the germline ends. Germline V CDR1 and CDR2: MNHEY, SVGAGI. The CDR3 sequence is 15 residues long. The data belong to a study of cytomegalovirus exposure and HLA in healthy donors. Overall study results and limits: In terms of immune exposure information, only CMV serostatus was available. Through in vitro validation, a few CMV-associated chains were shown to be specific for CMV antigens. Cytomegalovirus association was listed for approximately 160 TCR beta chains.

The study ran its PCR with 60 Vbeta and 13 Jbeta primers. Repertoires were generated with immunoSEQ multiplex PCR, while TCRdb's copy carries only in-frame clones and drops some. The sample has about 180,000 clones, more than 75% seen once. The origin of this receptor is a woman between 25 and 40 years old in good health and CMV-seropositive. The sequenced sample consisted of PBMCs. The V and J genes are TRBV6-5 and TRBJ1-5; D may be TRBD1 (5 bases). CDR3 bases: TGTGCCAGCCGGAGAACCAGGGTGTCTTATCAGCCCCAGCATTTT. Translating gives CASRRTRVSYQPQHF.